This TCR beta chain was recorded in a study of blood T cell repertoires in COVID-19. Background on the study: PBMCs, B-cell-depleted T cells, or T cells provided the cDNA or gDNA that made up the material.

How the authors handled the data: Reference gene primers were amplified, and this amplification served to estimate nucleated cell counts. The method was immunoSEQ multiplex PCR; TCRdb's version includes in-frame clones alone and lacks a portion of them. V, J and clone size were drawn from that table, and D and trimming were deduced from the DNA. The sample records around 90,000 clones, roughly nine tenths being singletons. Germline-derived CDR1 and CDR2 are SGHRS and YFSETQ. CDR3 length: 13 amino acids. Trimming cost V 4 bases and J 8 bases; bases outside gene matches: 7. The chain joins TRBV5-1 to TRBJ1-2; 8 nucleotides agree with TRBD1. Source material: peripheral blood. This clonotype was sampled from a male donor with acute or convalescent COVID-19. CDR3 DNA: TGCGCCAGCAGCCACGGACAGGGTGGAGGCTACACCTTC. This gives the protein CASSHGQGGGYTF.